This is a list of T cell receptor beta chains from one sample in a study of cytomegalovirus exposure and HLA in healthy donors. Method: immunoSEQ multiplex PCR; TCRdb's copy keeps in-frame clones and lacks some. The table records 150,000 or so clones, roughly 84% of them present only once. Sequencing used PBMCs. The receptors originated from a human donor in good health. The CDR3 runs from the conserved cysteine through the conserved F or W. The D gene is left open where the match is weak. Size tells how often a clone was seen (once, few, many) or the class of an expanded clone, and some rows leave it out.

TRBJ2-7 TRBV6-5 TRBD2 NA TGTGCCAGCAGTTACTCCAGGACTAGCACCTACGAGCAGTACTTC CASSYSRTSTYEQYF
TRBJ1-2 TRBV21-1 NA NA TGTGCCAGCAGCAAAGCGCTTAGGGACAGGGGTGCCAACTATGGCTACACCTTC CASSKALRDRGANYGYTF
TRBJ1-4 TRBV5-4 TRBD1 NA TGTGCCAGCAGCTTGGGAGGGGGCAGAAACAATGAAAAACTGTTTTTT CASSLGGGRNNEKLFF
TRBJ2-5 TRBV7-9 TRBD2 NA TGTGCCAGCAGCTTAGTCGTGGTAACTAGCGGGCAAGAGACCCAGTACTTC CASSLVVVTSGQETQYF
TRBJ2-7 TRBV5-1 TRBD1 few TGCGCCAGCAGATATGGACAGGGTTCCTACGAGCAGTACTTC CASRYGQGSYEQYF
TRBJ1-3 TRBV27 NA NA TGTGCCAGCAGTTTTAATTCCGGAAACACCATATATTTT CASSFNSGNTIYF
TRBJ2-1 TRBV9 TRBD2 NA TGTGCCAGCAGCGTCCCGCGGGAGGGATCGTACAATGAGCAGTTCTTC CASSVPREGSYNEQFF
TRBJ2-5 TRBV6-1 TRBD1 NA TGTGCCAGCAGAGAGACAGGGACAGAGACCCAGTACTTC CASRETGTETQYF
TRBJ2-1 TRBV5-8 NA NA TGTGCCAGCAGCTTGGGGACTACCGATGAGCAGTTCTTC CASSLGTTDEQFF
TRBJ2-1 TRBV10-3 TRBD1 NA TGTGCCATCAGAGGGACAGGAGCATCCTACAATGAGCAGTTCTTC CAIRGTGASYNEQFF
TRBJ1-1 TRBV7-2 NA NA TGTGCCAGCAGCTTAGGTGGCAGGGAAGGGACTGAAGCTTTCTTT CASSLGGREGTEAFF
TRBJ2-3 TRBV7-2 TRBD1 NA TGTGCCAGCAGCTTTCAGACAGGGGTAGGAGATACGCAGTATTTT CASSFQTGVGDTQYF
TRBJ2-1 TRBV6-4 TRBD2 few TGTGCCAGCAGTGTGGGACTAGCGGGCGGGAATGAGCAGTTCTTC CASSVGLAGGNEQFF
TRBJ2-7 TRBV27 NA NA TGTGCCAGCAGTTTAAGTCCCAGCTCCTACGAGCAGTACTTC CASSLSPSSYEQYF
TRBJ2-5 TRBV7-2 TRBD1 NA TGTGCCAGCTTTACCAAGGAGGGCAGGGGGCGCGGGTCGTTGGCCCAGTACTTC CASFTKEGRGRGSLAQYF
TRBJ2-2 TRBV19 TRBD1 NA TGTGCCAGTAGACGACAGGGGGAGGTGAACACCGGGGAGCTGTTTTTT CASRRQGEVNTGELFF
TRBJ1-5 TRBV30 NA NA TGTGCCTGGCAATTGACTATCAATAGCAATCAGCCCCAGCATTTT CAWQLTINSNQPQHF
TRBJ2-3 TRBV7-9 TRBD2 NA TGTGCCAGCAGCTTATGGCGGGAGGGTCTGAATACGCAGTATTTT CASSLWREGLNTQYF
TRBJ1-5 TRBV6-5 NA NA TGTGCCAGCAGTTACCGAAGGGGTGGCAATCAGCCCCAGCATTTT CASSYRRGGNQPQHF
TRBJ2-1 TRBV29-1 NA once TGCAGCGGTGGGACTCGCCTGACGGATGAGCAGTTCTTC CSGGTRLTDEQFF
TRBJ1-4 TRBV5-4 TRBD1 NA TGTGCCAGCAGCCGGACAGGGGGACATGAAAAACTGTTTTTT CASSRTGGHEKLFF
TRBJ2-3 TRBV28 NA NA TGTGCCAGTCAGATAGGGGGAAGCACAGATACGCAGTATTTT CASQIGGSTDTQYF
TRBJ2-7 TRBV11-2 TRBD2 NA TGTGCCAGCAGCTTTGACCTTAGCGGGGACTCCTACGAGCAGTACTTC CASSFDLSGDSYEQYF
TRBJ2-7 TRBV28 TRBD2 NA TGTGCCAGCAGTTTAGGCGGGAGTTGGTCCTACGAGCAGTACTTC CASSLGGSWSYEQYF
TRBJ1-2 TRBV9 NA NA TGTGCCAGCAGCGTAAAGGGGTCTGGCTACACCTTC CASSVKGSGYTF
TRBJ2-3 TRBV9 NA NA TGTGCCAGCAGCCCCCGGACTAACCGTACGCAGTATTTT CASSPRTNRTQYF
TRBJ2-1 TRBV7-6 TRBD1 NA TGTGCCAGCAGCAGGGACAGGGGGCTCTATGAGCAGTTCTTC CASSRDRGLYEQFF
TRBJ2-1 TRBV4-1 NA NA TGCGCCAGCAGCCAAGAGGAAAGGACTTTCAATGAGCAGTTCTTC CASSQEERTFNEQFF
TRBJ1-1 TRBV5-4 NA NA TGTGCCAGCAGCTTGGACTATATGAACACTGAAGCTTTCTTT CASSLDYMNTEAFF
TRBJ2-3 TRBV15 TRBD1 once TGTGCCACCAGCACCTCCCGACAGGGCTCCAGGTCGAATACGCAGTATTTT CATSTSRQGSRSNTQYF
TRBJ2-5 TRBV18 TRBD2 NA TGTGCCAGCTCACCCCCTGTCACTAGCGGGGTCAGGAAGACCCAGTACTTC CASSPPVTSGVRKTQYF
TRBJ2-7 TRBV27 TRBD1 once TGTGCCAGCAGTTCCTACCCCGGGACAGGGTCCTACGAGCAGTACTTC CASSSYPGTGSYEQYF
TRBJ2-1 TRBV7-8 NA once TGTGCCAGCAGCTTAGGACAGGCAGATTACAATGAGCAGTTCTTC CASSLGQADYNEQFF
TRBJ1-2 TRBV15 NA NA TGTGCCACCAGCAGGGTCGACAGGACCTCACATGGCTACACCTTC CATSRVDRTSHGYTF
TRBJ1-2 TRBV28 TRBD1 NA TGTGCCAGCAGTGCATCGACAGGGGGTTTCTATGGCTACACCTTC CASSASTGGFYGYTF
TRBJ2-5 TRBV29-1 NA NA TGCAGCGTTGAGGACATCTTCCAAGAGACCCAGTACTTC CSVEDIFQETQYF
TRBJ1-2 TRBV29-1 TRBD1 NA TGCAGCGTTGCCGACCGGGACAGGGTTGGCTACACCTTC CSVADRDRVGYTF
TRBJ1-2 TRBV28 TRBD1 NA TGTGCCAGCAGTTTCCCCGCGTGGACAGGGGACTATGGCTACACCTTC CASSFPAWTGDYGYTF
TRBJ2-7 TRBV4-1 TRBD2 NA TGCGCCAGCAGCCAAAGCCGGGAGGGCTACGAGCAGTACTTC CASSQSREGYEQYF